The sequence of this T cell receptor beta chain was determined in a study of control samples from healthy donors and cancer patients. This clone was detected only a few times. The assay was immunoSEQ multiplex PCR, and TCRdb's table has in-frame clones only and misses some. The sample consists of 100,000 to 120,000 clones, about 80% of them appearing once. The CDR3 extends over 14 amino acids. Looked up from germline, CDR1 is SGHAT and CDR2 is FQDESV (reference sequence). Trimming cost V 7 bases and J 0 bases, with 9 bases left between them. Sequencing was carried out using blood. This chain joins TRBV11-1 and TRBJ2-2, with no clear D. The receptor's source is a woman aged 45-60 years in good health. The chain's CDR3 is CASIRATNTGELFF. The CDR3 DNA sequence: TGTGCCAGCATACGCGCGACGAACACCGGGGAGCTGTTTTTT. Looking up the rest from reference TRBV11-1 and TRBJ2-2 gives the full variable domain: EAEVAQSPRYKITEKSQAVAFWCDPISGHATLYWYRQILGQGPELLVQFQDESVVDDSQLPKDRFSAERLKGVDSTLKIQPAELGDSAMYLCASIRATNTGELFFGEGSRLTVL.